The present T cell receptor (beta chain) was sequenced within a study of tumor-infiltrating lymphocytes in primary liver carcinoma. Across the whole study: Spanning 4.2 to 10 cm, the tumors were T1-T3 N0M0.

Whole-study results and caveats: Reduced overlap was seen in tumor-adjacent and tumor-blood pairs versus tumor region pairs. Tumor samples exhibited a significantly greater top-250-clone fraction than blood samples (p = 0.039).

Germline assignment: CDR1 SGHAT and CDR2 FQNNGV. There are 14 residues in the CDR3. cDNA specific to TCR beta was made from 500 ng of total RNA, with a constant-region primer employed for priming. ARM-PCR, slightly modified, supplied the TCR beta libraries through three nested multiplex PCR rounds. TRBV1-TRBV30 forward primers paired with a C-beta reverse primer were used in the first two PCR rounds, which ran approximately 11 cycles each. TCRdb called the multiplex PCR reads again in MiXCR, with one record for every CDR3 protein. The sample shows about 310,000 distinct CDR3 sequences, approximately 54% of them seen only once. This clonotype was counted a single time. Its specificity is unknown. A read error may produce the germline difference seen at one junction end. Germline DNA was also extracted, and blood RNA derived from unsorted whole blood.

The origin of this receptor is a woman aged 25 to 39 with primary liver carcinoma and hepatitis B virus infection. The chain recombines TRBV11-2 with TRBJ2-7; D gene ambiguous. Sequencing was performed on peripheral blood. The CDR3 reads CAISTPGSRDEQYF. The CDR3 nucleotides are TGTGCCATCAGCACCCCGGGCTCTCGGGACGAGCAGTACTTC.